These 27 T cell receptor beta chains share one sample of origin, sequenced in a study of blood T cell repertoires in COVID-19. Generated by immunoSEQ multiplex PCR, the TCRdb table keeps only in-frame clones and is missing some. The data show approximately 150,000 clones, approximately 83% seen once. Sequences were obtained from peripheral blood. The source of these receptors is an older man with active or convalescent COVID-19.

The chain carries TRBV27 and TRBJ2-7, with 9 bases that match TRBD1. CDR1 is MNHEY, CDR2 SMNVEV, per germline (reference sequence). The CDR3 length is 15 residues. V trimming: 5 bases; J trimming: 2 bases; junction bases outside the gene matches: 7. DNA for the CDR3: TGTGCCAGCAGTGACCGGGACAGGGCAACCTACGAGCAGTACTTC. It yields the protein CASSDRDRATYEQYF.

The chain joins TRBV15 to TRBJ1-3; 7 nucleotides match TRBD1. Germline loops: CDR1 LNHNV, CDR2 YYDKDF (reference sequence). The CDR3 loop spans 16 amino acids. The V gene end was trimmed by 5 bases and the J gene end by 4 bases; junction bases not matched to a gene: 11. The CDR3 sequence is CATSELDRSGGNTIYF. The CDR3 bases are TGTGCCACCAGCGAACTGGACAGGTCGGGGGGAAACACCATATATTTT.

The chain is built from TRBV2 and TRBJ2-7, with 7 bases fitting TRBD1. CDR3 length equals 15 residues. Losses at the gene ends were 5 bases for V and 13 bases for J; bases not matched to a gene: 20. The germline CDR1 and CDR2 sequences are SNHLY and FYNNEI. CDR3 sequence: CASSSLPLLDRALYF. CDR3 DNA: TGTGCCAGCAGTTCCCTCCCCCTTTTAGACAGGGCCCTCTACTTC.

The V gene is TRBV9, the J gene TRBJ2-5, with TRBD2 identical over 8 bases. Germline values: CDR1 SGDLS, CDR2 YYNGEE. CDR3 length: 17 amino acids. V lost 4 bases to trimming and J lost 5 bases; unmatched junction nucleotides: 16. CDR3: CASSLSGSGTAEETQYF. DNA of the CDR3: TGTGCCAGCAGCCTAAGCGGGAGCGGGACCGCGGAGGAGACCCAGTACTTC.

This clone came up once. Other DNA sequences in the sample encode the same CDR3. The chain has TRBV7-9 and TRBJ2-7; possible D gene TRBD1, 5 bases. CDR3 size: 14 residues. Per germline, CDR1 SEHNR and CDR2 FQNEAQ (reference sequence). V lost 3 bases and J lost 2, with 11 bases in between. The CDR3 reads CASSLGTGPYEQYF. CDR3 bases: TGTGCCAGCAGCTTGGGAACAGGTCCCTACGAGCAGTACTTC.

V gene TRBV3-1 (or the pseudogene TRBV3-2) combines with J gene TRBJ1-2, with D possibly being TRBD1 (6 bases). The CDR3 has 15 amino acids. Germline assignment: CDR1 LGHDT and CDR2 YNNKEL (reference sequence). Between the trimmed V and J ends, which lost 1 base and 6 bases, there was a span of 15 bases. The CDR3: CASSQGWTVRDGYTF. Written as DNA, the CDR3 is TGTGCCAGCAGCCAAGGATGGACAGTCAGAGATGGCTACACCTTC.

The chain links TRBV4-3 to TRBJ2-7, with D possibly TRBD2 on 5 matching bases. The V and J ends lost 1 base and 0 bases respectively, with 10 bases between them. This CDR3 contains 15 residues. Germline V gene data show CDR1 as LGHNA and CDR2 as YSLEER. The CDR3 DNA reads TGCGCCAGCAGCCAAGCCCCGGCGGGCTCCTACGAGCAGTACTTC. Translation gives CASSQAPAGSYEQYF.

This clone came up a few times. The chain carries TRBV6-6 and TRBJ2-7; 7 positions agree with TRBD1. The CDR3 contains 14 residues. The J segment lost 0 bases and the V segment lost 2 bases, leaving 1 base of the junction unmatched. Germline lookup yields CDR1 MNHNY and CDR2 SVGAGI (reference sequence). The CDR3 DNA reads TGTGCCAGCAGTTACAACAGGGGCTCCTACGAGCAGTACTTC. Its translation: CASSYNRGSYEQYF.

The chain joins TRBV18 to TRBJ2-1; 14 positions match TRBD2. There are 20 residues in the CDR3. V lost 4 bases, J lost 2 bases, and 13 bases stayed unmatched. Germline V CDR1 and CDR2: KGHSH, LQKENI. CDR3 nucleotide sequence: TGTGCCAGCTCACGGGCGGGACTAGCGGGAGTATACCCCGCCTACAATGAGCAGTTCTTC. Its translation is CASSRAGLAGVYPAYNEQFF. Combining the CDR3 with reference TRBV18 and TRBJ2-1 gives the whole variable domain NAGVMQNPRHLVRRRGQEARLRCSPMKGHSHVYWYRQLPEEGLKFMVYLQKENIIDESGMPKERFSAEFPKEGPSILRIQQVVRGDSAAYFCASSRAGLAGVYPAYNEQFFGPGTRLTVL.

This chain links TRBV9 with TRBJ2-3; D is unclear. Germline assignment: CDR1 SGDLS and CDR2 YYNGEE. CDR3 size: 14 residues. V lost 2 bases and J 3 bases, leaving 10 bases between the germline ends. The CDR3 reads CASSVLPETDTQYF. In DNA form, the CDR3 reads TGTGCCAGCAGCGTGCTCCCGGAGACAGATACGCAGTATTTT.

The rearrangement uses TRBV18 and TRBJ2-3; D ambiguous. Trimming shortened V by 1 base and J by 6 bases, and 8 bases separated the two germline ends. CDR1 and CDR2 from the germline V gene are KGHSH and LQKENI. The CDR3 sequence is 13 residues long. In nucleotides, the CDR3 is TGTGCCAGCTCACCACGGCTTCTTGATACGCAGTATTTT. It translates to CASSPRLLDTQYF.

The V gene is TRBV19, the J gene TRBJ1-1; no reliable D call. V was clipped by 9 bases and J by 2 bases, with 19 bases between them. This CDR3 region has 15 residues. Germline CDR1 is LNHDA and CDR2 is SQIVND (reference sequence). For the CDR3, the DNA is TGTGCCAGCAGTGGGCAGAACCCCGTCAACACTGAAGCTTTCTTT. It is translated as CASSGQNPVNTEAFF.

The chain has TRBV9 and TRBJ2-2, with D perhaps matching TRBD1 (6 bases). The V end lost 0 bases, the J end lost 3 bases, and 12 bases lay between the germline ends. Germline values: CDR1 SGDLS, CDR2 YYNGEE. The CDR3 sequence is 16 residues long. The CDR3 coding sequence is TGTGCCAGCAGCGTAGTACCCCACAGGGACACCGGGGAGCTGTTTTTT. Amino acids: CASSVVPHRDTGELFF.

V and J are TRBV5-1 and TRBJ2-5; tentatively, D is TRBD1 (6 bases). CDR1 is SGHRS, CDR2 YFSETQ, per germline. The V end lost 5 bases, the J end lost 1 base, and 15 bases lay between the germline ends. This CDR3 has 15 amino acids. The CDR3 loop is CASRTLGQIQETQYF. CDR3 DNA sequence: TGCGCCAGCAGAACCCTAGGACAGATCCAAGAGACCCAGTACTTC.

V is TRBV11-2 and J is TRBJ2-7; D perhaps matches TRBD1 (6 bases). CDR1 is SGHAT and CDR2 is FQNNGV in the germline V gene. The V gene lost 0 bases and the J gene lost 3 bases, with 9 bases spanning the gap. The CDR3 covers 14 residues. The CDR3 loop is CASSLDQGYYEQYF. CDR3 DNA: TGTGCCAGCAGCTTAGATCAGGGGTACTACGAGCAGTACTTC.

The chain joins TRBV29-1 to TRBJ2-7; D remains ambiguous. This CDR3 comprises 12 residues. Trimming cost V 4 bases and J 3 bases, with 10 bases left between them. Germline lookup yields CDR1 SQVTM and CDR2 ANQGSEA. Written as DNA, the CDR3 is TGCAGCGTTGGCAACGGCGGCTACGAGCAGTACTTC. Translation gives CSVGNGGYEQYF.

The rearrangement links TRBV2 to TRBJ1-1, with 8 bases lining up with TRBD1. This CDR3 spans 15 amino acids. Germline loops: CDR1 SNHLY, CDR2 FYNNEI. With 1 base clipped from V and 5 bases from J, the junction kept 6 bases outside the gene matches. The CDR3 here is CASSEVTGGGTEAFF. The CDR3 DNA reads TGTGCCAGCAGTGAAGTTACAGGGGGGGGAACTGAAGCTTTCTTT.

CDR3 DNA: TGTGCCAGCAGTTGGGACAGGGACTGGAACACCGGGGAGCTGTTTTTT. This sequence encodes CASSWDRDWNTGELFF. The J gene is TRBJ2-2, the V gene TRBV27; 9 bases agree with TRBD1. The germline CDR1 and CDR2 sequences are MNHEY and SMNVEV (reference sequence). This CDR3 region has 16 residues. The trim removed 4 bases at V and 1 base at J, leaving 4 bases unmatched.

CDR3 region: CASSIPGTGANVLTF. In DNA, the CDR3 is TGTGCCAGTAGTATACCAGGGACTGGGGCCAACGTCCTGACTTTC. The rearrangement links TRBV19 to TRBJ2-6; possibly TRBD1 for D (5 bases). V lost 2 bases and J lost 2, with 7 bases in between. The CDR3 is 15 amino acids. Germline CDR1 and CDR2: LNHDA and SQIVND (reference sequence). Based on the CDR3 plus reference TRBV19 and TRBJ2-6, the full variable domain is DGGITQSPKYLFRKEGQNVTLSCEQNLNHDAMYWYRQDPGQGLRLIYYSQIVNDFQKGDIAEGYSVSREKKESFPLTVTSAQKNPTAFYLCASSIPGTGANVLTFGAGSRLTVL.

V and J are TRBV24-1 and TRBJ2-7, with TRBD1 matching 9 bases. The V and J ends lost 1 base and 5 bases, in that order; junction bases with no gene match: 5. Germline V gene data show CDR1 as KGHDR and CDR2 as SFDVKD. There are 15 residues in the CDR3. The DNA for the CDR3 is TGTGCCACCAGTGATTTTGGGACAGGGATCAACGAGCAGTACTTC. This gives the protein CATSDFGTGINEQYF.

The J gene is TRBJ2-5, the V gene TRBV18; D ambiguous. The CDR3 has 14 amino acids. Germline V gene sequence: CDR1 KGHSH, CDR2 LQKENI. With 0 bases removed from V and 5 bases from J, the gap between germline ends came to 10 bases. The CDR3 spells CASSPPRPEETQYF. The CDR3 region has the DNA TGTGCCAGCTCACCACCTCGTCCCGAGGAGACCCAGTACTTC.

The chain couples TRBV6-5 to TRBJ2-3; the D is unclear. The V gene lost 7 bases and the J gene lost 2 bases, with 4 bases spanning the gap. This CDR3 has 11 residues. Germline V lookup: CDR1 MNHEY, CDR2 SVGAGI. The CDR3 loop is CASTSTDTQYF. CDR3 DNA: TGTGCCAGCACCTCCACAGATACGCAGTATTTT.

The gene calls are TRBV5-1 and TRBJ2-3, with D possibly being TRBD1 (6 bases). The germline gives CDR1 SGHRS, CDR2 YFSETQ. With 0 bases removed from V and 1 base from J, the gap between germline ends came to 6 bases. This CDR3 contains 14 residues. CDR3 region: CASSLGTGTDTQYF. The CDR3 nucleotides are TGCGCCAGCAGCTTGGGGACAGGCACAGATACGCAGTATTTT.

This clone was detected a few times. The V call is TRBV5-4, the J call TRBJ2-2, with TRBD2 matching over 7 bases. Germline loops: CDR1 SGHNT, CDR2 YYREEE (reference sequence). V lost 4 bases and J lost 2; bases outside the gene matches: 5. The CDR3 is 15 amino acids. As DNA, the CDR3 is TGTGCCAGCAGCCCGGCTAGCGGTAACACCGGGGAGCTGTTTTTT. Its protein product is CASSPASGNTGELFF.

The rearrangement joins TRBV18 to TRBJ2-1, with D possibly matching TRBD1 (6 bases). Looked up from germline, CDR1 is KGHSH and CDR2 is LQKENI. This CDR3 is 16 amino acids long. V was trimmed by 2 bases and J by 2 bases, leaving 13 bases between them. The CDR3 loop is CASSPMGRGTYNEQFF. The CDR3 coding sequence is TGTGCCAGCTCACCAATGGGCAGGGGCACCTACAATGAGCAGTTCTTC. Combining the CDR3 with reference TRBV18 and TRBJ2-1 gives the whole variable domain NAGVMQNPRHLVRRRGQEARLRCSPMKGHSHVYWYRQLPEEGLKFMVYLQKENIIDESGMPKERFSAEFPKEGPSILRIQQVVRGDSAAYFCASSPMGRGTYNEQFFGPGTRLTVL.

CDR3 sequence reads: CASSPLGQGSNEQFF. Written as DNA, the CDR3 is TGTGCCAGCAGCCCATTGGGACAGGGGTCCAATGAGCAGTTCTTC. The chain employs TRBV7-9 and TRBJ2-1; TRBD1 agrees at 10 bases. CDR1 is SEHNR and CDR2 is FQNEAQ in the germline V gene (reference sequence). The CDR3 is 15 residues long. V trimming: 5 bases; J trimming: 6 bases; junction bases outside the gene matches: 7.

This clone was observed once. V usage is TRBV11-2 and J usage is TRBJ2-7, with D perhaps TRBD1 (5 bases). V was trimmed by 5 bases and J by 6 bases, leaving 14 bases between them. Germline values: CDR1 SGHAT, CDR2 FQNNGV. This CDR3 is built from 13 residues. The CDR3 spells CASSPTRVSEQYF. The CDR3 DNA sequence: TGTGCCAGCAGCCCAACCAGGGTTTCCGAGCAGTACTTC.